The next 29 T cell receptor beta chains were all read from a single sample in a study of radiation and T cells in renal cell carcinoma. Produced via immunoSEQ multiplex PCR; TCRdb's table is partial and in-frame only. The table records approximately 140,000 clones, around 78% of them present only once. Indicated time point: baseline pretreatment blood. This sample's treatment: 15 Gy SBRT to primary tumor, nephrectomy 4 weeks later. The sequences come from blood, collected from a patient whose treatment included radiotherapy and nephrectomy. All receptors come from a woman aged 45-59 years with renal cell carcinoma.

The rearrangement joins TRBV4-3 to TRBJ1-6; D gene uncertain. The CDR3 has 15 amino acids. Germline V gene data show CDR1 as LGHNA and CDR2 as YSLEER. The germline V and J ends were trimmed by 3 bases and 2 bases, with 8 bases remaining between them. The CDR3 spells CASSQAPTYNSPLHF. In DNA form, the CDR3 reads TGCGCCAGCAGCCAGGCACCGACCTATAATTCACCCCTCCACTTT.

The chain is built from TRBV2 and TRBJ1-3; D perhaps matches TRBD1 (5 bases). Between the trimmed V and J ends, which lost 4 bases and 7 bases, there was a span of 14 bases. CDR3 length: 14 amino acids. Germline V gene lookup returns CDR1 SNHLY and CDR2 FYNNEI. The CDR3 is CASSGTPGGNTIYF. The CDR3 nucleotides are TGTGCCAGCAGTGGGACACCCGGGGGTAACACCATATATTTT.

The chain recombines TRBV30 with TRBJ1-1; D is perhaps TRBD1 (6 bases). The CDR3 spans 14 residues. The germline V gene encodes CDR1 GTSNPN and CDR2 SVGIG (reference sequence). Trimming removed 1 base from V and 4 bases from J, with 13 bases in between. This CDR3 reads CAWSARGAGTEAFF. The CDR3 coding sequence is TGTGCCTGGAGTGCCCGGGGGGCTGGCACTGAAGCTTTCTTT.

The chain couples TRBV29-1 to TRBJ1-1; D uncertain. The CDR3 is made up of 13 amino acids. Trimming shortened V by 6 bases and J by 0 bases, and 11 bases separated the two germline ends. The V gene's germline CDR1 is SQVTM and CDR2 ANQGSEA. Here the CDR3 DNA reads TGCAGCGTCGGAACAGTGATGAACACTGAAGCTTTCTTT. Translated, it gives CSVGTVMNTEAFF.

This clone was observed a few times. This chain links TRBV28 with TRBJ1-2, with D possibly TRBD1 on 5 matching bases. V was shortened by 3 bases and J by 2 bases, with 16 bases between the two germline ends. The CDR3 totals 16 residues. Germline V CDR1 and CDR2: MDHEN, SYDVKM. The CDR3 nucleotides are TGTGCCAGCAGTTTTCCGAGGGGCGGGTTAAACTATGGCTACACCTTC. It yields the protein CASSFPRGGLNYGYTF.

V usage is TRBV15 and J usage is TRBJ2-5; TRBD2 matches 7 bases. Per germline, CDR1 LNHNV and CDR2 YYDKDF (reference sequence). The CDR3 covers 13 residues. V lost 4 bases, J lost 4 bases, and 3 bases stayed unmatched. The CDR3 DNA reads TGTGCCACCAGCATCGGACTAGTAGAGACCCAGTACTTC. Its translation is CATSIGLVETQYF.

This chain connects TRBV19 to TRBJ2-3, with 9 nucleotides matching TRBD1. Germline lookup yields CDR1 LNHDA and CDR2 SQIVND (reference sequence). This CDR3 is built from 15 residues. After removal of 5 bases from V and 4 bases from J, the junction contained 7 bases not matched to a gene. DNA of the CDR3: TGTGCCAGTAGTTGGACAGGGGAGGGGCCAGATACGCAGTATTTT. Protein: CASSWTGEGPDTQYF.

The chain links TRBV2 to TRBJ1-2; 9 nucleotides align to TRBD1. The CDR3 spans 13 residues. Germline CDR1 and CDR2: SNHLY and FYNNEI. V dropped 6 bases and J dropped 8; count of bases not matched to a gene: 7. CDR3 in DNA: TGTGCCAGCAGCAAACAGGGGGCTGGCGGCTACACCTTC. It yields the protein CASSKQGAGGYTF.

This clone showed up just once. The J gene is TRBJ2-3, the V gene TRBV5-1; tentatively, D is TRBD2 (6 bases). V gave up 0 bases and J gave up 4 bases, with 12 bases separating them. Germline values: CDR1 SGHRS, CDR2 YFSETQ. The CDR3 runs to 15 residues. DNA of the CDR3: TGCGCCAGCAGCTTGGGGGGCAGGGACTCAGATACGCAGTATTTT. This gives the protein CASSLGGRDSDTQYF.

V and J are TRBV5-1 and TRBJ2-5; maybe TRBD2 (6 bases). Germline lookup yields CDR1 SGHRS and CDR2 YFSETQ. The CDR3 consists of 14 residues. The germline V and J ends were trimmed by 0 bases and 4 bases, with 10 bases remaining between them. Here the CDR3 reads CASSLVGGIETQYF. The CDR3 region has the DNA TGCGCCAGCAGCTTGGTCGGGGGTATAGAGACCCAGTACTTC.

The V and J genes are TRBV25-1 and TRBJ2-1, with 8 bases identical to TRBD2. CDR3 length equals 15 residues. The junction had 6 bases not matched to a gene; V was cut back by 4 bases and J by 4 bases. The germline V gene encodes CDR1 MGHDK and CDR2 SYGVNS. The CDR3 sequence is CASSAPGLGYNEQFF. CDR3 coding DNA: TGTGCCAGCAGTGCACCGGGACTAGGATACAATGAGCAGTTCTTC.

In nucleotides, the CDR3 is TGTGCCAGCTCACCATCGTCAGGGGATGGAGAAAAACTGTTTTTT. Amino acids: CASSPSSGDGEKLFF. This chain joins TRBV18 and TRBJ1-4; tentatively, D is TRBD1 (6 bases). Germline assignment: CDR1 KGHSH and CDR2 LQKENI. This CDR3 is built from 15 residues. V shed 2 bases and J shed 8 bases, with 15 bases lying between them.

CDR3 nucleotide sequence: TGTGCCAGCAGCTTAGGACAGGGGGCTACTGAAGCTTTCTTT. Its protein is CASSLGQGATEAFF. V and J are TRBV5-5 and TRBJ1-1, with 11 bases matching TRBD1. The CDR3 has 14 residues. J lost 5 bases, V lost 2 bases, and 2 bases had no gene match. Germline values: CDR1 SGHKS, CDR2 YYEKEE (reference sequence).

The genes are TRBV28 and TRBJ2-3; 8 bases are shared with TRBD2. The trim removed 6 bases at V and 1 base at J, leaving 6 bases unmatched. Germline loops: CDR1 MDHEN, CDR2 SYDVKM. The CDR3 runs 15 residues. This CDR3 is CASSIGLARTDTQYF. The DNA of the CDR3 is TGTGCCAGCAGCATTGGACTAGCTCGCACAGATACGCAGTATTTT.

This chain joins TRBV9 and TRBJ1-4; 11 bases are a match to TRBD1. The V and J ends lost 3 bases and 4 bases, in that order; junction bases with no gene match: 5. CDR3 size: 16 residues. CDR1 and CDR2 (germline): SGDLS, YYNGEE. The CDR3 here is CASSEGTGGRNEKLFF. The CDR3 DNA is TGTGCCAGCAGCGAGGGGACAGGGGGTCGTAATGAAAAACTGTTTTTT.

Only a few counts were recorded for this clone. The rearrangement uses TRBV2 and TRBJ2-3; D uncertain. The CDR3 is 11 residues long. CDR1 is SNHLY, CDR2 FYNNEI, per germline. The V end lost 4 bases, the J end lost 6 bases, and 5 bases lay between the germline ends. CDR3 in amino acids: CASSVGDTQYF. The CDR3 nucleotides read TGTGCCAGCAGTGTGGGCGATACGCAGTATTTT. Based on the CDR3 plus reference TRBV2 and TRBJ2-3, the full variable domain is EPEVTQTPSHQVTQMGQEVILRCVPISNHLYFYWYRQILGQKVEFLVSFYNNEISEKSEIFDDQFSVERPDGSNFTLKIRSTKLEDSAMYFCASSVGDTQYFGPGTRLTVL.

The rearrangement joins TRBV15 to TRBJ2-7; 7 bases fit TRBD1. CDR3 length: 15 amino acids. Germline V lookup: CDR1 LNHNV, CDR2 YYDKDF (reference sequence). V shed 5 bases and J 0 bases; nucleotides not matched to a gene: 7. CDR3 amino acids: CATSPDRDSSYEQYF. CDR3 DNA: TGTGCCACCAGCCCTGACAGGGATAGCTCCTACGAGCAGTACTTC.

The CDR3 region has the DNA TGTGCCAGCAGCCCACCGATTGGAGGGGGGCAGTATTTT. It yields the protein CASSPPIGGGQYF. The V gene is TRBV9, the J gene TRBJ2-3, with D possibly called TRBD1 or TRBD2 (6 bases each). Germline V gene sequence: CDR1 SGDLS, CDR2 YYNGEE. V shed 4 bases and J shed 11 bases, with 17 bases lying between them. This CDR3 region has 13 residues.

This clone came up a few times. CDR3: CASSQDGIRRNSPLHF. Here the CDR3 DNA reads TGCGCCAGCAGCCAAGATGGCATCCGGCGCAATTCACCCCTCCACTTT. This chain connects TRBV4-3 to TRBJ1-6, with no clear D. The CDR3 consists of 16 residues. Per the germline V gene, CDR1 is LGHNA and CDR2 is YSLEER. V lost 0 bases and J 7 bases, leaving 13 bases between the germline ends.

The chain employs TRBV18 and TRBJ2-7, with 9 bases aligning to TRBD2. Germline V lookup: CDR1 KGHSH, CDR2 LQKENI. V lost 1 base and J lost 2; bases outside the gene matches: 6. There are 16 residues in the CDR3. DNA of the CDR3: TGTGCCAGCTCACCACGCAGCGGGGGGCCCCCCTACGAGCAGTACTTC. It translates to CASSPRSGGPPYEQYF.

The chain combines TRBV7-2 with TRBJ2-5; 10 bases align to TRBD1. V shed 5 bases, J shed 5 bases, and the junction held 5 bases outside the gene matches. The germline gives CDR1 SGHTA, CDR2 FQGNSA. This CDR3 is 14 amino acids long. CDR3 protein: CASSRRGQGETQYF. The CDR3 region has the DNA TGTGCCAGCAGCCGCAGGGGACAGGGGGAGACCCAGTACTTC. The full variable domain, with the rest looked up from reference TRBV7-2 and TRBJ2-5, is GAGVSQSPSNKVTEKGKDVELRCDPISGHTALYWYRQSLGQGLEFLIYFQGNSAPDKSGLPSDRFSAERTGGSVSTLTIQRTQQEDSAVYLCASSRRGQGETQYFGPGTRLLVL.

The CDR3 sequence: CASSVPGAKETQYF. The CDR3, as DNA: TGTGCCAGCAGCGTACCGGGAGCCAAGGAGACCCAGTACTTC. The V and J genes are TRBV7-2 and TRBJ2-5, with D perhaps matching TRBD2 (6 bases). Germline loops: CDR1 SGHTA, CDR2 FQGNSA. The CDR3 runs to 14 residues. V dropped 5 bases and J dropped 5 bases, with 15 bases sitting between them.

The chain combines TRBV7-2 with TRBJ2-5, with a possible D match to TRBD2 (6 bases). In germline, CDR1 is SGHTA, CDR2 FQGNSA. The germline V and J ends were trimmed by 4 bases and 3 bases, with 9 bases remaining between them. There are 13 residues in the CDR3. In DNA, the CDR3 is TGTGCCAGCAGCTGGAGGGCGGAAGAGACCCAGTACTTC. This gives the protein CASSWRAEETQYF.

The chain is built from TRBV5-1 and TRBJ1-1; 7 nucleotides line up with TRBD1. The CDR3 totals 17 residues. J lost 0 bases, V lost 3 bases, and 11 bases had no gene match. Per the germline V gene, CDR1 is SGHRS and CDR2 is YFSETQ. In DNA, the CDR3 is TGCGCCAGCAGCTGGGCGACAGGGTACGGGCTGAACACTGAAGCTTTCTTT. This encodes CASSWATGYGLNTEAFF.

The V and J genes are TRBV18 and TRBJ1-2, with 10 bases aligning to TRBD1. CDR3 length: 17 amino acids. Germline V lookup: CDR1 KGHSH, CDR2 LQKENI. J lost 8 bases, V lost 6 bases, and 18 bases had no gene match. The CDR3 here is CASSQKRDRGVTEGYTF. The CDR3 coding sequence is TGTGCCAGCTCCCAGAAACGGGACAGGGGTGTTACGGAGGGCTACACCTTC.

The chain recombines TRBV19 with TRBJ2-1; D is undetermined. Per germline, CDR1 LNHDA and CDR2 SQIVND (reference sequence). The V gene lost 6 bases and the J gene lost 0 bases, with 15 bases spanning the gap. The CDR3 contains 16 residues. The CDR3 DNA follows: TGTGCCAGTAGCACCTTGGGGTCAGGCTCCTACAATGAGCAGTTCTTC. Protein sequence: CASSTLGSGSYNEQFF.

The chain couples TRBV5-1 to TRBJ2-5; TRBD2 agrees at 10 bases. Germline assignment: CDR1 SGHRS and CDR2 YFSETQ. CDR3 length: 16 amino acids. With V trimmed by 1 base and J by 5 bases, 8 bases remained unmatched. As DNA, the CDR3 is TGCGCCAGCAGCTTGTCTCTACTAGCGGGATCGGAGACCCAGTACTTC. Residues: CASSLSLLAGSETQYF.

This sequence joins TRBV18 and TRBJ2-7, with a weak D call TRBD2 (7 bases). Between the trimmed V and J ends, which lost 6 bases and 0 bases, there was a span of 18 bases. This CDR3 comprises 16 residues. Germline lookup yields CDR1 KGHSH and CDR2 LQKENI. The CDR3, as DNA: TGTGCCAGCTCCCCTAGGGAGGGGACAAACTCCTACGAGCAGTACTTC. Translation gives CASSPREGTNSYEQYF.

Note on this clone: Other DNA sequences in this sample translate to the same CDR3. The chain uses TRBV6-5 and TRBJ1-1; no definite D call. V was pared by 4 bases and J by 1 base, with 1 base between. The CDR3 sequence is 11 residues long. The germline CDR1 and CDR2 sequences are MNHEY and SVGAGI. CDR3 residues: CASSSNTEAFF. CDR3 in DNA: TGTGCCAGCAGTTCGAACACTGAAGCTTTCTTT.